Each of the 4 T cell receptor beta chains below was sequenced from the same sample in a study of OX40 agonist ivuxolimab in advanced cancers. The data were produced by immunoSEQ multiplex PCR, yet TCRdb's version contains in-frame clones alone and is incomplete. This table holds around 79,000 clones, about 88% found once. The material sequenced was CD4+ or CD8+ T cells sorted from blood, taken in a trial of the OX40 agonist ivuxolimab. Receptor source: an adult with an advanced solid tumor such as melanoma, head and neck, liver or kidney cancer.

The chain uses TRBV28 and TRBJ1-1; TRBD1 is a possible D gene (5 bases). Trimming left V 1 base short and J 0 bases short, with 9 bases between. The CDR3 loop spans 15 amino acids. Germline-derived CDR1 and CDR2 are MDHEN and SYDVKM. CDR3 DNA sequence: TGTGCCAGCAGTTTATCTGACAGCATGAACACTGAAGCTTTCTTT. Its protein product is CASSLSDSMNTEAFF. Looking up the rest from reference TRBV28 and TRBJ1-1 gives the full variable domain: DVKVTQSSRYLVKRTGEKVFLECVQDMDHENMFWYRQDPGLGLRLIYFSYDVKMKEKGDIPEGYSVSREKKERFSLILESASTNQTSMYLCASSLSDSMNTEAFFGQGTRLTVV.

Here the CDR3 DNA reads TGTGCCAGCAGCTACGGACAGGGCTATCAGCCCCAGCATTTT. Translation: CASSYGQGYQPQHF. The genes are TRBV5-8 and TRBJ1-5; 8 nucleotides align to TRBD1. The J segment lost 5 bases and the V segment lost 3 bases, leaving 4 bases of the junction unmatched. Germline V lookup: CDR1 SGHTS, CDR2 YDEGEE. The CDR3 runs to 14 residues.

This clone was counted between two and nine times. The gene calls are TRBV19 and TRBJ2-6; D is possibly TRBD1 (6 bases). The CDR3 has 14 residues. Per the germline V gene, CDR1 is LNHDA and CDR2 is SQIVND (reference sequence). The V end lost 9 bases, the J end lost 4 bases, and 13 bases lay between the germline ends. CDR3 nucleotide sequence: TGTGCCAGGGATACAGGGCCCGGGGCCAACGTCCTGACTTTC. Its translation: CARDTGPGANVLTF.

The gene calls are TRBV9 and TRBJ1-5; D remains ambiguous. The CDR3 extends over 14 amino acids. Trimming took off 0 bases at V and 6 bases at J, with 10 bases between the two ends. Germline CDR1 is SGDLS and CDR2 is YYNGEE. CDR3 DNA sequence: TGTGCCAGCAGCGTAGATTCGGGAAGTCAGCCCCAGCATTTT. Protein product: CASSVDSGSQPQHF.